A selection of T cell receptor beta chains follows, all from one sample in a study of shared clonotypes between healthy human individuals. The protocol was immunoSEQ multiplex PCR, while the TCRdb copy is restricted to in-frame clones and leaves out a portion. This sample carries 100,000 to 120,000 clones, about 70% of them seen once, and the ten largest clones take about 22%. The sample comprised memory CD8+ T cells sorted from blood. The source is a woman aged 30 to 39 in good health. The CDR3 runs from the conserved cysteine through the conserved F or W. D genes are given only for firm matches. Clone sizes are given selectively: once, few, many, or a class where the clone is expanded.

>TRBJ2-7|NA|NA|TRBV4-1
CASSQGGIAPGVPEQYF
TGCGCCAGCAGCCAAGGCGGAATAGCGCCCGGAGTCCCCGAGCAGTACTTC
>TRBJ2-7|NA|NA|TRBV9
CASSGMSQGTPIDEQYF
TGTGCCAGCAGCGGAATGAGTCAGGGGACGCCCATTGACGAGCAGTACTTC
>TRBJ2-1|NA|NA|TRBV11-2
CASSLRVFDEQFF
TGTGCCAGCAGCTTACGGGTTTTCGATGAGCAGTTCTTC
>TRBJ2-1|NA|TRBD2|TRBV7-9
CASSLGLAGENNEQFF
TGTGCCAGCAGTCTTGGACTAGCGGGAGAAAACAATGAGCAGTTCTTC
>TRBJ2-1|NA|NA|TRBV15
CATSRDSLVLYNEQFF
TGTGCCACCAGCAGAGATTCCCTAGTCCTCTACAATGAGCAGTTCTTC
>TRBJ1-1|NA|NA|TRBV7-6
CASSPQGLRNTEAFF
TGTGCCAGCAGTCCCCAGGGCCTGAGGAACACTGAAGCTTTCTTT
>TRBJ2-6|many|NA|TRBV28
CASSLAGSDSGANVLTF
TGTGCCAGCAGTTTAGCCGGTTCAGACTCTGGGGCCAACGTCCTGACTTTC
>TRBJ2-4|NA|NA|TRBV7-9
CASSLVSYPGNIQYF
TGTGCCAGCAGCTTAGTAAGCTACCCCGGGAACATTCAGTACTTC
>TRBJ2-5|NA|TRBD1|TRBV6-1
CANAVTGVPETQYF
TGTGCCAACGCGGTAACAGGGGTACCAGAGACCCAGTACTTC
>TRBJ2-3|NA|NA|TRBV27
CASSLREAADTQYF
TGTGCCAGCAGTTTGAGGGAAGCGGCAGATACGCAGTATTTT
>TRBJ2-7|NA|NA|TRBV14
CASSHTGAYEQYF
TGTGCCAGCAGCCATACAGGAGCCTACGAGCAGTACTTC
>TRBJ1-1|NA|NA|TRBV20-1
CSASSGTEAFF
TGCAGTGCTAGTTCGGGCACTGAAGCTTTCTTT
>TRBJ1-1|NA|TRBD1|TRBV5-1
CASSLVGDSEAFF
TGCGCCAGCAGCTTGGTGGGGGACAGTGAAGCTTTCTTT
>TRBJ1-1|few|NA|TRBV2
CARGRRGSLMNTEAFF
TGTGCCAGAGGGCGCAGGGGATCATTGATGAACACTGAAGCTTTCTTT
>TRBJ2-2|NA|NA|TRBV27
CASSLLSTGELFF
TGTGCCAGCAGTTTACTTTCCACCGGGGAGCTGTTTTTT
>TRBJ1-1|NA|NA|TRBV28
CASSSPTGSYTEAFF
TGTGCCAGCAGTTCACCAACAGGGTCCTACACTGAAGCTTTCTTT
>TRBJ2-7|few|NA|TRBV7-8
CASSIEQGYEQYF
TGTGCCAGCAGCATCGAACAGGGCTACGAGCAGTACTTC
>TRBJ2-7|once|NA|TRBV5-5
CASSFLGTTYEQYF
TGTGCCAGCAGCTTCTTAGGGACCACCTACGAGCAGTACTTC
>TRBJ1-1|many|TRBD1|TRBV28
CASRTGWITEAFF
TGTGCCAGCAGGACAGGGTGGATCACTGAAGCTTTCTTT